The clone carrying this T cell receptor beta chain was seen a handful of times. This sample stems from a study of blood T cell repertoires in COVID-19. Looking at the study overall: Acute-phase and convalescent COVID-19 samples originated in the United States, Italy and Spain. T cells, B-cell-depleted T cells, or PBMCs provided the cDNA or gDNA that served as material.

Original data processing: Amplifying reference gene primers gave estimates of nucleated cell counts. The method was immunoSEQ multiplex PCR; TCRdb's version includes in-frame clones alone and lacks a portion of them. V and J calls and clone size are as listed in that table; D and trimming were resolved from the DNA. Of about 180,000 clones in the sample, around 87% were seen once. The CDR3 length is 11 residues. The germline V and J ends were trimmed by 7 bases and 2 bases, with 4 bases remaining between them. This chain joins TRBV12-3 or TRBV12-4 and TRBJ2-3; D not resolved. The receptor comes from a woman aged 25 to 45 with active or convalescent COVID-19. Sequencing was done on a sample of peripheral blood. The CDR3 loop reads CASTITDTQYF. The CDR3 DNA follows: TGTGCCAGCACCATCACAGATACGCAGTATTTT.